This entry lists 7 T cell receptor beta chains sequenced from one sample in a study of vaccination effects on CD4 cells after COVID-19. Pools of viral peptides were used by the ViraFEST assay to expand antigen-specific CD4+ T cells ahead of sequencing. Following a 10-day culture, CD4+ T cells were purified. Every participant took two doses of the BNT162b2 or mRNA-1273 vaccine. The antigens for these receptors are not known. Sequenced by immunoSEQ multiplex PCR; TCRdb stores in-frame clones only, minus some. Among about 59,000 clones listed, around 78% were seen once. The input for sequencing was CD4+ T cells from PBMCs cultured with HCoV-OC43 spike peptides, taken after COVID-19 vaccination. Subset defined: HCoV-OC43 spike overlapping peptide pool stimulation. Every receptor here comes from a human donor who received a COVID-19 vaccine.

V gene TRBV3-1 (or the pseudogene TRBV3-2) combines with J gene TRBJ1-4; D is ambiguous. The CDR3 loop spans 11 amino acids. V shed 5 bases and J shed 7 bases, with 5 bases lying between them. Germline lookup yields CDR1 LGHDT and CDR2 YNNKEL (reference sequence). The CDR3 protein is CASSAAEKLFF. CDR3 DNA sequence: TGTGCCAGCAGCGCCGCTGAAAAACTGTTTTTT.

The chain has TRBV6-5 and TRBJ1-1; no definite D call. The CDR3 spans 13 residues. Trimming left V 4 bases short and J 0 bases short, with 6 bases between. CDR1 and CDR2 (germline): MNHEY, SVGAGI. In DNA, the CDR3 is TGTGCCAGCAGTTTAATTATGAACACTGAAGCTTTCTTT. It encodes CASSLIMNTEAFF.

The count of this clone is one. This chain connects TRBV2 to TRBJ1-1, with D uncertain. Germline V lookup: CDR1 SNHLY, CDR2 FYNNEI. The CDR3 is made up of 14 amino acids. Trimming took off 7 bases at V and 1 base at J, with 13 bases between the two ends. CDR3 DNA: TGTGCCAGCACTGATTGGAGGAAGAACACTGAAGCTTTCTTT. It translates to CASTDWRKNTEAFF.

This chain joins TRBV11-3 and TRBJ2-3; D remains unclear. This CDR3 has 13 residues. V lost 5 bases and J lost 6, with 12 bases in between. CDR1 is SGHNT, CDR2 YENEEA, per germline. The CDR3 spells CASSEAIRDTQYF. The CDR3 nucleotides read TGTGCCAGCAGCGAAGCCATTAGGGATACGCAGTATTTT.

This clone has more than one count but fewer than ten. This chain links TRBV5-1 with TRBJ2-2; TRBD2 matches at 7 bases. The CDR3 length is 15 residues. V shed 0 bases and J 5 bases; nucleotides not matched to a gene: 4. The germline gives CDR1 SGHRS, CDR2 YFSETQ. CDR3 coding DNA: TGCGCCAGCAGCTTGGCAAGCGGGGAGACCGGGGAGCTGTTTTTT. It translates to CASSLASGETGELFF.

About this clone: The sample has other DNA sequences that encode this CDR3 too. The chain recombines TRBV18 with TRBJ2-5; D remains unclear. Trimming left V 5 bases short and J 5 bases short, with 6 bases between. The CDR3 is 11 amino acids. The V gene's germline CDR1 is KGHSH and CDR2 LQKENI. This CDR3 is CASSSQETQYF. CDR3 coding DNA: TGTGCCAGCTCATCCCAGGAGACCCAGTACTTC.

This sequence joins TRBV6-5 and TRBJ1-2; 11 bases are shared with TRBD1. Germline CDR1 MNHEY, CDR2 SVGAGI. V trimming: 6 bases; J trimming: 4 bases; junction bases outside the gene matches: 4. CDR3 length equals 14 residues. The CDR3 bases are TGTGCCAGCAGAAGGACAGGGGGCGTCTATGGCTACACCTTC. As protein: CASRRTGGVYGYTF.